This T cell receptor beta chain was captured by sequencing in a study of early T cells in non-severe SARS-CoV-2 infection. Germline values: CDR1 SQVTM, CDR2 ANQGSEA. The CDR3 runs 14 residues. After removal of 5 bases from V and 8 bases from J, the junction contained 13 bases not matched to a gene. Each CDR3 protein gets one entry after TCRdb re-called the 5' RACE reads with MiXCR. The sample consists of tens of thousands of distinct CDR3 sequences, 10% to 15% of them appearing once. In its sample, this clonotype was seen many times. The sequenced material came from whole blood. The receptor was isolated from an adult who was a healthcare worker with PCR-confirmed SARS-CoV-2 infection or an uninfected control (not recorded which). V and J are TRBV29-1 and TRBJ1-2; 8 bases map to TRBD1. Here the CDR3 DNA reads TGCAGCGTTTTGTCGGACAGGGAACGAAGGGGCTACACCTTC. Protein product: CSVLSDRERRGYTF.